The rows below give T cell receptor beta chains drawn from one sample of a study of metastatic and nonmetastatic thyroid tumors. TCRdb re-clonotyped the PCR reads through MiXCR. The sample holds tens of thousands of clones, roughly a sixth seen once. The sequencing sample was made of tumor tissue. These receptors were taken from a female donor with papillary thyroid cancer or a benign thyroid nodule (not recorded which). Some clones in this sample may be carry-over from other donors' samples. Each CDR3 is given with its conserved first and last residue. D genes are given only for firm matches. Where a row states a size, it is once, few, many or the class of an expanded clone; other rows omit it.

TRBJ2-7 TRBV15 few TRBD2 TGTGCCACCAGCAATCGACTAGCATTAATCCACGAGCAGTACTTC CATSNRLALIHEQYF
TRBJ1-2 TRBV19 few NA TGTGCCATCCGCCCCGGGACTTACACTCTCACCTTC CAIRPGTYTLTF
TRBJ1-5 TRBV5-1 NA NA TGTGCCAGCATCTTGCGTGGCAATCAGCCCCAGCATTTT CASILRGNQPQHF
TRBJ2-5 TRBV28 many TRBD1 TGTGCCAGCAGCTCACACCACGACAGGGATCAAGCAACCCAGTACTTC CASSSHHDRDQATQYF
TRBJ2-7 TRBV6-1 many TRBD1 TGTGCCAGCAGACGAACCCGGACAGGGAGGTACGAGCAGTACTTC CASRRTRTGRYEQYF
TRBJ1-6 TRBV6-5 medium-sized NA TGTGCCAGCAGTTACCGTCCGGCAGTCGATAATTCACCCCTCCACTTT CASSYRPAVDNSPLHF
TRBJ2-5 TRBV14 many NA TGTGCCAGCAGGCCCCCGGGGCGCCAAAACTTGTACCAAGAGACCCAGTACTTC CASRPPGRQNLYQETQYF
TRBJ2-7 TRBV28 many NA TGTGCCAGCAGGAGCTCCTACGAGCAGTACTTC CASRSSYEQYF
TRBJ2-3 TRBV6-2/TRBV6-3 many TRBD2 TGTGCCAGCAGTTCAAGCGGGAGGGGAGATACGCAGTATTTT CASSSSGRGDTQYF
TRBJ1-6 TRBV6-4 few TRBD1 TGTGCCAGCAGTGAACCGGACAGGGGCAATGCGGCTTCACCCCTCCACTTT CASSEPDRGNAASPLHF
TRBJ2-2 TRBV7-3 many TRBD1 TGTGCCAGCAGCCCGGACAGGGACACCGGGGAGCTGTTTTTT CASSPDRDTGELFF
TRBJ1-4 TRBV15 many TRBD1 TGTGCCACCAGCAGAGGAGGGACAGATAATGAAAAACTGCTTTTT CATSRGGTDNEKLLF
TRBJ1-1 TRBV6-1 many TRBD1 TGTGCCAGCAACCATATCGACAGGGGGACTGAAGCTTTCTTT CASNHIDRGTEAFF
TRBJ2-7 TRBV10-3 many TRBD2 TGTGCCATCAGTGAGGGGACTAGCGGAACCTACGAGCAGTACTTC CAISEGTSGTYEQYF
TRBJ2-1 TRBV28 many NA TGTGCCAGCAGTTTGTTTTCAGGGAGCTCCTACAATGAGCAGTTCTTC CASSLFSGSSYNEQFF
TRBJ1-2 TRBV4-3 many NA TGCGCCAGCAGCCAGATCAGGTCTAACTATGGCTACACCTTC CASSQIRSNYGYTF
TRBJ2-1 TRBV20-1 NA TRBD2 TGCAGTGCTGGGACCGGGGGGAACTCCTACAATGAGCAGTTCTTC CSAGTGGNSYNEQFF
TRBJ2-6 TRBV24-1 NA TRBD1 TGTGCCACCAGTGACCCGGGACAGGGTTTTGGGGCCAACGTCCTGACTTTC CATSDPGQGFGANVLTF